The clone carrying this T cell receptor (beta chain) was recorded a few times. What it binds is unknown. Unique-molecular-identifier-tagged TCR beta cDNA libraries were used. Yield was some 540,000 cDNA molecules from roughly 0.93 to 9.6 million T cells. MiXCR was run by TCRdb on the PCR reads, yielding one entry per CDR3 protein. The sample has 350,000 to 450,000 distinct CDR3 sequences, approximately 42% seen once. The record originates from a study of post-analysis software for immune sequencing data. General observations from the study: TRBV5-6, TRBV5-1 and TRBV20-1 belonged to a set of a handful of TRBV segments that were more frequent in patients than controls.

Germline CDR1 is SQVTM and CDR2 is ANQGSEA. The germline V and J ends were trimmed by 7 bases and 7 bases, with 16 bases remaining between them. CDR3 length: 12 amino acids. The clonotype comes from a girl under 10 years old with multiple sclerosis. What was sequenced was blood. The chain links TRBV29-1 to TRBJ2-5; D may be TRBD2 (6 bases). CDR3 sequence (DNA): TGCAGCGCCGCGAGCGGGTCAGGGACCCAGTACTTC. Translated: CSAASGSGTQYF.